Following are 29 T cell receptor beta chains from one sample sequenced in a study of cytomegalovirus exposure and HLA in healthy donors. Clones were sequenced by immunoSEQ multiplex PCR, and TCRdb holds only the in-frame ones, with some missing. Of some 140,000 clones in the sample, 86% were seen once. Sequenced material: PBMCs. The receptors here all came from a young man in good health and CMV-seronegative.

This chain connects TRBV2 to TRBJ2-5, with D tentatively TRBD2 (7 bases). Trimming took off 3 bases at V and 13 bases at J, with 24 bases between the two ends. In germline, CDR1 is SNHLY, CDR2 FYNNEI. This CDR3 spans 15 amino acids. The CDR3 reads CASSDVTGRVHRLYF. Written as DNA, the CDR3 is TGTGCCAGCAGTGACGTAACAGGGAGGGTCCACCGGTTGTACTTC.

The J gene is TRBJ2-5, the V gene TRBV12-5; 9 nucleotides agree with TRBD1. The CDR3 length is 12 residues. V dropped 6 bases and J dropped 4; count of bases not matched to a gene: 0. Germline loops: CDR1 LGHNT, CDR2 FRNRAP. CDR3 sequence: CASGTGGETQYF. CDR3 DNA sequence: TGTGCTAGTGGGACAGGGGGAGAGACCCAGTACTTC.

The genes are TRBV10-3 and TRBJ2-3; D is possibly TRBD1 (5 bases). The CDR3 is 15 residues long. The V end was cut by 3 bases, the J end by 2 bases, with 12 bases between. Germline CDR1 reads ENHRY; CDR2 reads SYGVKD. The CDR3 DNA is TGTGCCATCAGTGAAGACAGAACTTTCACAGATACGCAGTATTTT. Translated, it gives CAISEDRTFTDTQYF.

The chain uses TRBV7-6 and TRBJ2-7, with 9 bases fitting TRBD1. Germline V lookup: CDR1 SGHVS, CDR2 FNYEAQ. The CDR3 length is 15 residues. V shed 1 base, J shed 2 bases, and the junction held 3 bases outside the gene matches. The CDR3 here is CASSLGDRVTYEQYF. DNA of the CDR3: TGTGCCAGCAGCTTAGGGGACAGGGTAACCTACGAGCAGTACTTC.

This clone has a handful of counts. This chain connects TRBV18 to TRBJ2-7; 10 bases are a match to TRBD1. V trimming: 1 base; J trimming: 0 bases; junction bases outside the gene matches: 15. The length of the CDR3 is 20 residues. Looked up from germline, CDR1 is KGHSH and CDR2 is LQKENI. This CDR3 is CASSPRLGDRGSFFSYEQYF. The DNA for the CDR3 is TGTGCCAGCTCACCACGGCTGGGGGACAGGGGTTCATTCTTCTCCTACGAGCAGTACTTC.

The rearrangement links TRBV1 to TRBJ1-3. TRBV1 is annotated as a pseudogene. The length of the CDR3 is 19 residues. This CDR3 reads CTSGALWGVDASDGNTIYF. The CDR3 DNA reads as TGCACCAGCGGGGCACTATGGGGGGTTGACGCAAGTGATGGAAACACCATATATTTT.

J is TRBJ1-5 and V is TRBV11-2; TRBD1 matches at 7 bases. V lost 1 base and J lost 4; bases outside the gene matches: 4. The CDR3 totals 15 residues. Germline assignment: CDR1 SGHAT and CDR2 FQNNGV. The CDR3 sequence is CASSLAGQPNQPQHF. The CDR3 DNA reads as TGTGCCAGCAGCTTAGCGGGACAGCCAAATCAGCCCCAGCATTTT.

The chain carries TRBV27 and TRBJ2-5, with TRBD1 matching 9 bases. Germline trimming cut 4 bases from V and 5 bases from J; bases unmatched to any gene: 8. Germline values: CDR1 MNHEY, CDR2 SMNVEV (reference sequence). The CDR3 runs 15 residues. This chain's CDR3 is CASSSTGGAWETQYF. The CDR3 DNA follows: TGTGCCAGCAGTTCCACAGGGGGCGCTTGGGAGACCCAGTACTTC.

The chain links TRBV4-1 to TRBJ1-4; D not resolved. V was clipped by 0 bases and J by 8 bases, with 10 bases between them. Germline lookup yields CDR1 MGHRA and CDR2 YSYEKL. The CDR3 has 14 amino acids. CDR3: CASSQEATREKLFF. CDR3 nucleotides: TGCGCCAGCAGCCAAGAAGCTACTAGGGAAAAACTGTTTTTT.

This clone was seen only once. This chain connects TRBV5-1 to TRBJ2-1; TRBD2 might be the D (6 bases). From germline, CDR1 is SGHRS and CDR2 YFSETQ. V dropped 3 bases and J dropped 0 bases, with 13 bases sitting between them. CDR3 length: 16 amino acids. CDR3 amino acids: CASSSLGEASYNEQFF. Here the CDR3 DNA reads TGCGCCAGCAGCTCCCTAGGGGAGGCCTCCTACAATGAGCAGTTCTTC.

The chain employs TRBV10-1 and TRBJ2-2; TRBD1 matches at 11 bases. The V segment lost 6 bases and the J segment 6 bases; nucleotides outside the gene matches: 3. The CDR3 is 14 amino acids. Germline V gene data show CDR1 as WNHNN and CDR2 as SYGVQD (reference sequence). The CDR3 here is CASREGQGAGELFF. In nucleotides, the CDR3 is TGCGCCAGCAGGGAGGGACAGGGGGCCGGGGAGCTGTTTTTT.

This chain connects TRBV28 to TRBJ2-3; D is unclear. Between the trimmed V and J ends, which lost 6 bases and 2 bases, there was a span of 18 bases. Germline assignment: CDR1 MDHEN and CDR2 SYDVKM. The CDR3 contains 16 residues. The CDR3 sequence is CASSYPLRSPTDTQYF. CDR3 DNA sequence: TGTGCCAGCAGCTACCCCCTGAGGTCCCCCACAGATACGCAGTATTTT.

The J gene is TRBJ2-7, the V gene TRBV7-9; the match to TRBD2 covers 13 bases. The CDR3 loop spans 17 amino acids. With 3 bases clipped from V and 6 bases from J, the junction kept 11 bases outside the gene matches. Germline V gene sequence: CDR1 SEHNR, CDR2 FQNEAQ (reference sequence). This chain's CDR3 is CASSFREAGLAGFEQYF. The CDR3 DNA reads TGTGCCAGCAGCTTTCGAGAAGCGGGACTAGCGGGGTTCGAGCAGTACTTC.

The chain recombines TRBV6-5 with TRBJ1-4; the match to TRBD1 covers 11 bases. Trimming at V came to 6 bases and at J to 6 bases, leaving 0 bases not matched to a gene. Germline values: CDR1 MNHEY, CDR2 SVGAGI. This CDR3 spans 13 amino acids. CDR3 sequence reads: CASRGQGDEKLFF. For the CDR3, the DNA is TGTGCCAGCAGGGGACAGGGGGATGAAAAACTGTTTTTT.

CDR3 bases: TGTGCCAGCAGCCCAAGAACAATTAGCGGGGGATACGAGCAGTACTTC. Its translation is CASSPRTISGGYEQYF. V usage is TRBV7-2 and J usage is TRBJ2-7; 9 positions agree with TRBD2. The J segment lost 4 bases and the V segment lost 5 bases, leaving 12 bases of the junction unmatched. Germline V lookup: CDR1 SGHTA, CDR2 FQGNSA. The CDR3 is 16 amino acids. Based on the CDR3 plus reference TRBV7-2 and TRBJ2-7, the full variable domain is GAGVSQSPSNKVTEKGKDVELRCDPISGHTALYWYRQSLGQGLEFLIYFQGNSAPDKSGLPSDRFSAERTGGSVSTLTIQRTQQEDSAVYLCASSPRTISGGYEQYFGPGTRLTVT.

V is TRBV7-9 and J is TRBJ2-1, with 15 nucleotides matching TRBD2. Germline trimming cut 8 bases from V and 7 bases from J; bases unmatched to any gene: 9. CDR3 length: 16 amino acids. Germline CDR1 and CDR2: SEHNR and FQNEAQ (reference sequence). The CDR3 here is CASGLAGGPIINEQFF. CDR3 bases: TGTGCCAGCGGACTAGCGGGAGGGCCGATTATAAATGAGCAGTTCTTC.

V gene TRBV19 combines with J gene TRBJ1-5; D possibly corresponds to TRBD1 (5 bases). The V end was cut by 5 bases, the J end by 6 bases, with 17 bases between. The CDR3 loop spans 15 amino acids. Germline loops: CDR1 LNHDA, CDR2 SQIVND (reference sequence). CDR3 coding DNA: TGTGCCAGTAGTTCTCAGGGATCGGCAGGTCAGCCCCAGCATTTT. It translates to CASSSQGSAGQPQHF.

This chain uses TRBV14 with TRBJ2-7; 8 bases agree with TRBD1. Germline V gives CDR1 SGHDN, CDR2 FVKESK. V gave up 2 bases and J gave up 0 bases; unmatched junction bases: 6. The CDR3 covers 16 residues. The CDR3 sequence is CASSQNPGQASYEQYF. The CDR3 DNA sequence: TGTGCCAGCAGCCAAAACCCGGGACAGGCCTCCTACGAGCAGTACTTC.

This sequence joins TRBV19 and TRBJ1-1; 7 bases align to TRBD1. Germline CDR1 is LNHDA and CDR2 is SQIVND (reference sequence). The CDR3 loop spans 17 amino acids. The trim removed 5 bases at V and 0 bases at J, leaving 12 bases unmatched. This CDR3 reads CASSPRDSQPMNTEAFF. CDR3 bases: TGTGCCAGTAGTCCGCGGGACAGCCAACCCATGAACACTGAAGCTTTCTTT.

V usage is TRBV4-2 and J usage is TRBJ2-1; 7 nucleotides line up with TRBD2. The CDR3 has 16 residues. J lost 2 bases, V lost 0 bases, and 4 bases had no gene match. CDR1 and CDR2 from the germline V gene are LGHNA and YNFKEQ. The CDR3, as DNA: TGTGCCAGCAGCCAAGATTTCGCGGGGGCCTACAATGAGCAGTTCTTC. Its protein product is CASSQDFAGAYNEQFF.

V is TRBV27 and J is TRBJ2-3; 10 bases agree with TRBD2. V shed 6 bases, J shed 8 bases, and the junction held 11 bases outside the gene matches. The length of the CDR3 is 15 residues. Germline CDR1 and CDR2: MNHEY and SMNVEV (reference sequence). CDR3 nucleotide sequence: TGTGCCAGCAGCCCCCACAGCGGGGGGGCTGGTACGCAGTATTTT. This sequence encodes CASSPHSGGAGTQYF.

V and J are TRBV7-2 and TRBJ2-5; 7 nucleotides align to TRBD1. This CDR3 spans 13 amino acids. The germline V gene encodes CDR1 SGHTA and CDR2 FQGNSA. J lost 5 bases, V lost 6 bases, and 6 bases had no gene match. The CDR3 coding sequence is TGTGCCAGCAGGGAGACAGGGATGGAGACCCAGTACTTC. Translation gives CASRETGMETQYF. Using reference TRBV7-2 and TRBJ2-5 for the parts outside the CDR3, the full variable domain is GAGVSQSPSNKVTEKGKDVELRCDPISGHTALYWYRQSLGQGLEFLIYFQGNSAPDKSGLPSDRFSAERTGGSVSTLTIQRTQQEDSAVYLCASRETGMETQYFGPGTRLLVL.

The chain recombines TRBV5-4 with TRBJ2-5; tentatively, D is TRBD1 (6 bases). Germline values: CDR1 SGHNT, CDR2 YYREEE (reference sequence). The V gene lost 4 bases and the J gene lost 5 bases, with 15 bases spanning the gap. This CDR3 contains 14 residues. CDR3: CASSIPGVEETQYF. In nucleotides, the CDR3 is TGTGCCAGCAGCATCCCAGGGGTGGAGGAGACCCAGTACTTC. Full variable domain (outside the CDR3, taken from reference TRBV5-4 and TRBJ2-5): ETGVTQSPTHLIKTRGQQVTLRCSSQSGHNTVSWYQQALGQGPQFIFQYYREEENGRGNFPPRFSGLQFPNYSSELNVNALELDDSALYLCASSIPGVEETQYFGPGTRLLVL.

This clone was detected only once. The chain recombines TRBV15 with TRBJ2-1, with 7 bases fitting TRBD1. V lost 8 bases, J lost 4 bases, and 8 bases stayed unmatched. Germline CDR1 is LNHNV and CDR2 is YYDKDF (reference sequence). This CDR3 comprises 14 residues. This CDR3 reads CATQLGQEYNEQFF. The CDR3 bases are TGTGCCACCCAGCTTGGACAGGAGTACAATGAGCAGTTCTTC.

This clone was recorded only once. V gene TRBV6-4 combines with J gene TRBJ2-1, with unresolved D. The CDR3 contains 15 residues. The ends were cut back, 0 bases at V and 6 bases at J, with 12 bases in the middle. Germline-derived CDR1 and CDR2 are MRHNA and SNTAGT. The CDR3 nucleotides are TGTGCCAGCAGTGACTCGGCGAGTGAGGCCAATGAGCAGTTCTTC. It yields the protein CASSDSASEANEQFF.

The chain is built from TRBV14 and TRBJ2-7; 8 positions match TRBD2. The V gene's germline CDR1 is SGHDN and CDR2 FVKESK. The V segment lost 1 base and the J segment 3 bases; nucleotides outside the gene matches: 5. The CDR3 runs 15 residues. As DNA, the CDR3 is TGTGCCAGCAGCCAAGGACTAGCGCCCGTCTACGAGCAGTACTTC. This translates into CASSQGLAPVYEQYF.

The chain couples TRBV10-3 to TRBJ2-7, with TRBD2 matching 13 bases. With V trimmed by 10 bases and J by 3 bases, 3 bases remained unmatched. The CDR3 loop spans 13 amino acids. Looked up from germline, CDR1 is ENHRY and CDR2 is SYGVKD. In DNA form, the CDR3 reads TGTGCCAGTACTAGCGGGAGGGTCTACGAGCAGTACTTC. Its translation: CASTSGRVYEQYF.

The V gene is TRBV7-8, the J gene TRBJ2-1, with D possibly matching TRBD2 (5 bases). Germline-derived CDR1 and CDR2 are SGHVS and FQNEAQ. CDR3 length: 14 amino acids. V lost 1 base to trimming and J lost 8 bases, with 12 bases between them. The CDR3 nucleotides read TGTGCCAGCAGCTTAGGAGGAGAAGCGGATGAGCAGTTCTTC. Translation: CASSLGGEADEQFF.

The chain combines TRBV18 with TRBJ1-5; 8 bases line up with TRBD1. J gave up 4 bases and V 5 bases, and 1 base lay outside the gene matches. Germline V gene data show CDR1 as KGHSH and CDR2 as LQKENI. This CDR3 has 13 residues. This chain's CDR3 is CASSGTGNQPQHF. In DNA, the CDR3 is TGTGCCAGCTCAGGGACAGGAAATCAGCCCCAGCATTTT.